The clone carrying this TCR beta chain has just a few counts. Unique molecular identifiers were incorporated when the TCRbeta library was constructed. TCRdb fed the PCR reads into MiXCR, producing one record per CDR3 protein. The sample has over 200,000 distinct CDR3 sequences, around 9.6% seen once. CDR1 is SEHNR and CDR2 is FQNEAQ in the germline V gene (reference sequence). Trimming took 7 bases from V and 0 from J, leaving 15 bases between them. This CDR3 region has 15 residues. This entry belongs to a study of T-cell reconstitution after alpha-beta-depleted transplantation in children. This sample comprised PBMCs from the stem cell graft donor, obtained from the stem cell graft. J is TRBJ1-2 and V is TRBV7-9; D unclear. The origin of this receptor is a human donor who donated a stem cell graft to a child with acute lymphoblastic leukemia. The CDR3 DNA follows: TGTGCCAGCACCCGAGGTGACTTCGCTAACTATGGCTACACCTTC. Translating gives CASTRGDFANYGYTF.